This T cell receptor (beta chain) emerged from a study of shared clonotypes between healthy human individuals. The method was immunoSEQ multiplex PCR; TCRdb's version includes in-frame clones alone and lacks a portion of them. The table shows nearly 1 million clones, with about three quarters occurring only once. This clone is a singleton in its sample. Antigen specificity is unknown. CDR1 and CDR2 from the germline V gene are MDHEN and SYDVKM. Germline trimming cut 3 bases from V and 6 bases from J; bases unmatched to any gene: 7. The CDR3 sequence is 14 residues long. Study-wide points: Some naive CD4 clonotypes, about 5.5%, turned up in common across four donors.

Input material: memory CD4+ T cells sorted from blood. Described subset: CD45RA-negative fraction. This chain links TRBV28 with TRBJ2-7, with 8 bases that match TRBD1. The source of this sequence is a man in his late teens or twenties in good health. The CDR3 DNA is TGTGCCAGCAGTTTGGACAGGGTACTCAGCGAGCAGTACTTC. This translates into CASSLDRVLSEQYF.